This record concerns one T cell receptor (beta chain) sequence. The entry originates in a study of CD8+CD57+ T cells in acquired aplastic anemia. V shed 4 bases and J shed 1 base, with 14 bases lying between them. CDR1 LGHDT and CDR2 YNNKEL come from the germline V gene (reference sequence). The length of the CDR3 is 16 residues. Template material for TCR beta VDJ and CDR3 profiling consisted of genomic DNA. TCRdb reanalysed the reads using MiXCR and keeps one entry per CDR3 protein. This sample has some 290,000 distinct CDR3 sequences, with roughly half found just once. The clonotype originates from a human donor with severe aplastic anemia or a healthy control (not recorded which). What was sequenced was sorted CD4+, CD8+, or CD8+CD57+ T cells (not recorded which) from PBMCs. This sequence joins TRBV3-1 and TRBJ1-3, with D uncertain. CDR3 region: CASSLGIGISGNTIYF. The CDR3 DNA sequence: TGTGCCAGCAGCCTAGGTATCGGGATTTCTGGAAACACCATATATTTT.